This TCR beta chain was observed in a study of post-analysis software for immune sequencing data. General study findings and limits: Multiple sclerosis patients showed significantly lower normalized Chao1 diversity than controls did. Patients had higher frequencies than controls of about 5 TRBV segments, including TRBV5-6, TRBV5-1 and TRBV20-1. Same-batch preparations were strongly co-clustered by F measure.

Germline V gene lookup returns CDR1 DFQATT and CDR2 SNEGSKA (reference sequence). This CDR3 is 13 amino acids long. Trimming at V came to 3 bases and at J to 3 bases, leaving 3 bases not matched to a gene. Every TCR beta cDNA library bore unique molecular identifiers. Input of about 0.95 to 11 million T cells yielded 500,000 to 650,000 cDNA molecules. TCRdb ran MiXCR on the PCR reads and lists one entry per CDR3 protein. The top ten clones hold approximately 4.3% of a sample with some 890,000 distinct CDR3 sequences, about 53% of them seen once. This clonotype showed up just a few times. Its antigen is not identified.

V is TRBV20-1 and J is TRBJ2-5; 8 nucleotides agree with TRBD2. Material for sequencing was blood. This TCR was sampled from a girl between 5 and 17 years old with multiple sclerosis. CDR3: CSARPLAEETQYF. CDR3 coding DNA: TGCAGTGCTAGGCCACTAGCGGAAGAGACCCAGTACTTC.